This passage covers 5 T cell receptor beta chains from one sample sequenced in a study of T cell repertoires in cytomegalovirus infection. TCRdb used MiXCR to reprocess the reads, holding one entry per CDR3 protein. The sample has almost 300,000 distinct CDR3 sequences, 8% to 10% seen once. The material sequenced was PBMCs. These receptors came from a human donor in good health (CMV status not recorded). Some clones in this sample may be carry-over from other donors' samples.

In this sample, this clonotype turned up many times. The chain has TRBV7-2 and TRBJ1-6, with D maybe TRBD1 (6 bases). This CDR3 region has 13 residues. Trimming pared 5 bases from V and 9 bases from J, leaving 11 bases between. The germline CDR1 and CDR2 sequences are SGHTA and FQGNSA. DNA for the CDR3: TGTGCCAGCAGCCCACAGGGCCTTTCACCCCTCCACTTT. This gives the protein CASSPQGLSPLHF.

As concerns this clonotype: A read error may explain this, as a much larger clone is one base away. This sequence joins TRBV7-6 and TRBJ2-1; D is unresolved. The germline V and J ends were trimmed by 7 bases and 4 bases, with 11 bases remaining between them. The CDR3 contains 13 residues. CDR1 is SGHVS and CDR2 is FNYEAQ in the germline V gene. The CDR3 DNA follows: TGTGCCAGCATCATCGAGAGTTACAATGAGCAGTTCTTC. Translated: CASIIESYNEQFF.

This clonotype has only a few counts. The rearrangement links TRBV7-2 to TRBJ2-3, with 8 bases fitting TRBD2. J lost 6 bases, V lost 5 bases, and 10 bases had no gene match. This CDR3 is built from 15 residues. CDR1 and CDR2 (germline): SGHTA, FQGNSA. The CDR3 spells CASSLWTSPRDTQYF. The CDR3 DNA reads as TGTGCCAGCAGCCTCTGGACTAGCCCCAGGGATACGCAGTATTTT.

The chain combines TRBV20-1 with TRBJ2-7, with D possibly being TRBD2 (6 bases). V was shortened by 3 bases and J by 6 bases, with 18 bases between the two germline ends. CDR1 and CDR2 from the germline V gene are DFQATT and SNEGSKA (reference sequence). The CDR3 loop spans 14 amino acids. The CDR3 DNA is TGCAGTGCTAGCTCGCGGGGATTTTCTGCCGAGCAGTACTTC. Protein sequence: CSASSRGFSAEQYF.

This rearrangement joins TRBV4-1 to TRBJ2-7; no definite D call. CDR1 MGHRA and CDR2 YSYEKL come from the germline V gene. V was cut by 1 base and J by 5 bases, with 6 bases left in between. There are 12 residues in the CDR3. The CDR3 DNA sequence: TGCGCCAGCAGCCAAGGACTCGACGAGCAGTACTTC. Its translation: CASSQGLDEQYF.